Listed below are T cell receptor beta chains from one sample, sequenced in a study of blood T cell repertoires in COVID-19. Here immunoSEQ multiplex PCR was the method, and the copy in TCRdb shows in-frame clones only, minus some. The table records under 35,000 clones, around 87% of them present only once. The sequenced sample was peripheral blood. The receptors derive from a human donor in a cohort sampled during active COVID-19. Each CDR3 is given with its conserved first and last residue. The D gene is left open where the match is weak. Size tells how often a clone was seen (once, few, many) or the class of an expanded clone, and some rows leave it out.

d_gene: TRBD1; j_gene: TRBJ1-2; abundance: -; v_gene: TRBV19; CDR3aa: CASRGTGSYGYTF; CDR3nt: TGTGCCAGTAGGGGGACAGGATCTTATGGCTACACCTTC
d_gene: TRBD2; j_gene: TRBJ2-1; abundance: -; v_gene: TRBV5-1; CDR3aa: CASSLAGSGVHHNEQFF; CDR3nt: TGCGCCAGCAGCTTGGCGGGTAGCGGGGTCCACCACAATGAGCAGTTCTTC
d_gene: -; j_gene: TRBJ1-6; abundance: once; v_gene: TRBV5-3; CDR3aa: CASPVPGLISYNSPLHF; CDR3nt: TGTGCCAGTCCAGTCCCGGGACTGATCTCCTATAATTCACCCCTCCACTTT
d_gene: TRBD2; j_gene: TRBJ2-6; abundance: -; v_gene: TRBV9; CDR3aa: CASSVGPPFGGSSGANVLTF; CDR3nt: TGTGCCAGCAGCGTAGGGCCCCCTTTCGGGGGGAGCTCTGGGGCCAACGTCCTGACTTTC
d_gene: TRBD1; j_gene: TRBJ1-5; abundance: -; v_gene: TRBV19; CDR3aa: CASGTGRFNSNQPQHF; CDR3nt: TGTGCCAGCGGGACAGGACGTTTTAATAGCAATCAGCCCCAGCATTTT
d_gene: -; j_gene: TRBJ2-3; abundance: -; v_gene: TRBV10-1; CDR3aa: CASSERVGDTQYF; CDR3nt: TGCGCCAGCAGTGAGCGAGTCGGGGATACGCAGTATTTT
d_gene: -; j_gene: TRBJ2-3; abundance: -; v_gene: TRBV10-3; CDR3aa: CAISEANTDTQYF; CDR3nt: TGTGCCATCAGTGAAGCAAACACAGATACGCAGTATTTT
d_gene: TRBD1; j_gene: TRBJ1-6; abundance: -; v_gene: TRBV18; CDR3aa: CASSPDRGSPLHF; CDR3nt: TGTGCCAGCTCACCTGACAGGGGTTCACCCCTCCACTTT
d_gene: -; j_gene: TRBJ1-6; abundance: few; v_gene: TRBV3-1/TRBV3-2; CDR3aa: CASSRVNRGSYNSPLHF; CDR3nt: TGTGCCAGCAGCCGGGTTAATAGAGGCTCCTATAATTCACCCCTCCACTTT
d_gene: -; j_gene: TRBJ1-6; abundance: -; v_gene: TRBV7-6; CDR3aa: CASSLEAPIGSYNSPLHF; CDR3nt: TGTGCCAGCAGCTTAGAGGCTCCCATCGGGTCCTATAATTCACCCCTCCACTTT
d_gene: -; j_gene: TRBJ1-1; abundance: -; v_gene: TRBV5-1; CDR3aa: CASSSDPGTSNTEAFF; CDR3nt: TGCGCCAGCAGCTCGGACCCCGGGACTTCGAACACTGAAGCTTTCTTT
d_gene: TRBD1; j_gene: TRBJ1-2; abundance: -; v_gene: TRBV12-5; CDR3aa: CASGLYGTGLGYTF; CDR3nt: TGTGCTAGTGGTTTGTATGGGACAGGGCTGGGCTACACCTTC
d_gene: -; j_gene: TRBJ1-6; abundance: -; v_gene: TRBV7-6; CDR3aa: CASSLALAGDNSPLHF; CDR3nt: TGTGCCAGCAGCTTAGCCCTGGCAGGGGATAATTCACCCCTCCACTTT